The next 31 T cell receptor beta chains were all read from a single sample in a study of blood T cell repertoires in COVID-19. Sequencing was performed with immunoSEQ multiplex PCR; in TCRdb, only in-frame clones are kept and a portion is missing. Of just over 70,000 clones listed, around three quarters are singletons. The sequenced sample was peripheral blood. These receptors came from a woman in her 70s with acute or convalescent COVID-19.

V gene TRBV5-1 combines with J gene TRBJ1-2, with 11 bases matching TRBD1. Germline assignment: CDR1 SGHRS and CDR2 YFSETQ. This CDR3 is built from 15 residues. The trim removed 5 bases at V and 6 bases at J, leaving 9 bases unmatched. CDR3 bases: TGCGCCAGCAGATCCGGACAGGGGGCTTGGAATGGCTACACCTTC. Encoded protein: CASRSGQGAWNGYTF.

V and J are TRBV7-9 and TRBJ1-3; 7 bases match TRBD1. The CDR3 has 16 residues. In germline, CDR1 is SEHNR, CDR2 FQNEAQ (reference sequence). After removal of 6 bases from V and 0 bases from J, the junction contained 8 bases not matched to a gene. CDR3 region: CASSIVGGISGNTIYF. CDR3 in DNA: TGTGCCAGCAGTATCGTAGGGGGCATCTCTGGAAACACCATATATTTT.

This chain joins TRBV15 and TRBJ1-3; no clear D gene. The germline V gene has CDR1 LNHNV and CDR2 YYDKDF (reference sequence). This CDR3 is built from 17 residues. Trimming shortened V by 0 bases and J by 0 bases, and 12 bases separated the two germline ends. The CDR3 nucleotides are TGTGCCACCAGCAGAGATTCAGCGGTAGGCTCTGGAAACACCATATATTTT. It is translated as CATSRDSAVGSGNTIYF.

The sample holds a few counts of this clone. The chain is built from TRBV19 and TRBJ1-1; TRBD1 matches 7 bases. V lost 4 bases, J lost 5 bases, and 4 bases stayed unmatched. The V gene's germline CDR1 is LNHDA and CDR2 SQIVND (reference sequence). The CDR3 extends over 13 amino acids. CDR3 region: CASSTSRGTEAFF. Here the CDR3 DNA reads TGTGCCAGTAGTACCTCCAGGGGGACTGAAGCTTTCTTT.

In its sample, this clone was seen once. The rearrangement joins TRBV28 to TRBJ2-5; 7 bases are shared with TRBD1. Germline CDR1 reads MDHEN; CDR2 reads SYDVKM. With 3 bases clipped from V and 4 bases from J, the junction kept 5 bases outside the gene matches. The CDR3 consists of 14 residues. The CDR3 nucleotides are TGTGCCAGCAGTTTCGACAGGGTCATAGAGACCCAGTACTTC. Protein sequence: CASSFDRVIETQYF.

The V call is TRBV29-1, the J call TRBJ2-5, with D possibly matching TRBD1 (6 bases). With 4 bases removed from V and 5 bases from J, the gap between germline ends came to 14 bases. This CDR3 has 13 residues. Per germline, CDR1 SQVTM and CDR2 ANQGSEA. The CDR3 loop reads CSVAPSGAETQYF. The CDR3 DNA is TGCAGCGTTGCCCCCTCAGGGGCCGAGACCCAGTACTTC. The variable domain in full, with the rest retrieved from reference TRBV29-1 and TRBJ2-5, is SAVISQKPSRDICQRGTSLTIQCQVDSQVTMMFWYRQQPGQSLTLIATANQGSEATYESGFVIDKFPISRPNLTFSTLTVSNMSPEDSSIYLCSVAPSGAETQYFGPGTRLLVL.

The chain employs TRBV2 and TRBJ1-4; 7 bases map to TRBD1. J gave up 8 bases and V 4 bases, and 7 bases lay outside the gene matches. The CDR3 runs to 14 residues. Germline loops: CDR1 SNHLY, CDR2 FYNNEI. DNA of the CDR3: TGTGCCAGCAGTGTTGACAGGGTTGGCGAAAAACTGTTTTTT. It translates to CASSVDRVGEKLFF.

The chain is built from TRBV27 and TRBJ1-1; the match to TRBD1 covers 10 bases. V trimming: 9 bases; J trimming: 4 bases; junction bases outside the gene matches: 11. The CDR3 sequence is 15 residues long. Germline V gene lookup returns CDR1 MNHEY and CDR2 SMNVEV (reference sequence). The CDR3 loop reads CASALTGGRTTEAFF. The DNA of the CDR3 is TGTGCCAGTGCCTTGACAGGGGGCAGAACCACTGAAGCTTTCTTT.

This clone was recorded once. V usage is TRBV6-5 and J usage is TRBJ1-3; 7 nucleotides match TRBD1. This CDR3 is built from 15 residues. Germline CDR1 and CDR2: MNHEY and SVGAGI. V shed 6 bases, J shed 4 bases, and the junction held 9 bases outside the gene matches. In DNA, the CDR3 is TGTGCCAGCAGAGATATCAGGACAGGAGGAAACACCATATATTTT. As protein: CASRDIRTGGNTIYF.

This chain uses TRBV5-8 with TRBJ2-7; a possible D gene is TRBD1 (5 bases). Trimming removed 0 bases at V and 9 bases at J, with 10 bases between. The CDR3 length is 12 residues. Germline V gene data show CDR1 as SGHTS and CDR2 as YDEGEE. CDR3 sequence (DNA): TGTGCCAGCAGCTTGGTTAATCAGGGGCAGTACTTC. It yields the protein CASSLVNQGQYF.

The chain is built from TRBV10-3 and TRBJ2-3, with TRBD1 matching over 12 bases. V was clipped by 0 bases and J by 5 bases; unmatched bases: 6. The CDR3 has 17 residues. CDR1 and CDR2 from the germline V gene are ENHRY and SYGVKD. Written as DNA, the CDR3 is TGTGCCATCAGTGAGTCTCTTGGGACAGGGGGCAAAGATACGCAGTATTTT. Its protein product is CAISESLGTGGKDTQYF.

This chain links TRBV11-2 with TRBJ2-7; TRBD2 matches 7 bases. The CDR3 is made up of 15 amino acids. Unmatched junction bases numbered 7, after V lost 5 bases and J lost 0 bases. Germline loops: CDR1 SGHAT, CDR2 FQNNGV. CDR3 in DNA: TGTGCCAGCAGCAGCCTGGGGGGGAGCTCCTACGAGCAGTACTTC. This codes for CASSSLGGSSYEQYF.

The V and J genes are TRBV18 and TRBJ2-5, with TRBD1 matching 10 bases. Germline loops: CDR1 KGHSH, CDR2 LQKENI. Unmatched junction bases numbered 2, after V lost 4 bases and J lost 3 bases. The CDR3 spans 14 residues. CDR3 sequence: CASSRDRGKETQYF. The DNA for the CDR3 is TGTGCCAGCTCACGGGACAGGGGAAAAGAGACCCAGTACTTC.

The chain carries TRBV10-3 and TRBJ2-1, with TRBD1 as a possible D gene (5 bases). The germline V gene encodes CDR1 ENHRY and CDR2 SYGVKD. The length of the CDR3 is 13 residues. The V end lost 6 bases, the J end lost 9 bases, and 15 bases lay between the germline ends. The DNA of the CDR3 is TGTGCCATCAGCTCAGGGATTACGACTGAGCAGTTCTTC. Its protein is CAISSGITTEQFF.

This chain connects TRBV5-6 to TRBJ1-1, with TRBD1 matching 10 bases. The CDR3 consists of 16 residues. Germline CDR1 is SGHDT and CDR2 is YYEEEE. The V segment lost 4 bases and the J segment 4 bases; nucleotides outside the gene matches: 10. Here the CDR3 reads CASSLMKDRGGTEAFF. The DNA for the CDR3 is TGTGCCAGCAGCCTGATGAAGGACAGGGGGGGCACTGAAGCTTTCTTT. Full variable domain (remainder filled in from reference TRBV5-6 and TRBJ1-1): DAGVTQSPTHLIKTRGQQVTLRCSPKSGHDTVSWYQQALGQGPQFIFQYYEEEERQRGNFPDRFSGHQFPNYSSELNVNALLLGDSALYLCASSLMKDRGGTEAFFGQGTRLTVV.

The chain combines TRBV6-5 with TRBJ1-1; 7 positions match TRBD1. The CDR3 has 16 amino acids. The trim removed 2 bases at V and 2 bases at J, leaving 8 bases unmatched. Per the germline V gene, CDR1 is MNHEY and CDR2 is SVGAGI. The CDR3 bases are TGTGCCAGCAGTTACGGGACAGCCTTGGTTAACACTGAAGCTTTCTTT. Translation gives CASSYGTALVNTEAFF.

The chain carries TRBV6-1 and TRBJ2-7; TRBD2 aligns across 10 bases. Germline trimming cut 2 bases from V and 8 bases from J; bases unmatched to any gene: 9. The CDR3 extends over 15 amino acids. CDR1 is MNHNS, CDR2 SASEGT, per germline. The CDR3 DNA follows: TGTGCCAGCAGTGAATCTCAGCGGGAGGGTCGGAAGCAGTACTTC. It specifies CASSESQREGRKQYF.

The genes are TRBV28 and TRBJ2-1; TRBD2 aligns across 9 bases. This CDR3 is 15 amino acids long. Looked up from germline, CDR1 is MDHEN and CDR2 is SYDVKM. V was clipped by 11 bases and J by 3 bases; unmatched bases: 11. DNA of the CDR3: TGTGCCGGAGAAAAAGCGGGAGGTGGCTACAATGAGCAGTTCTTC. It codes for CAGEKAGGGYNEQFF.

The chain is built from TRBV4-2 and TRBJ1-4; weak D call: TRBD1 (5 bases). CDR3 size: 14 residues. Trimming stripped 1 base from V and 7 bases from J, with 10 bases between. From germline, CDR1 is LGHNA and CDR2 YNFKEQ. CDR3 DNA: TGTGCCAGCAGCCAAGCCAGGGCGAGTGAAAAACTGTTTTTT. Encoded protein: CASSQARASEKLFF.

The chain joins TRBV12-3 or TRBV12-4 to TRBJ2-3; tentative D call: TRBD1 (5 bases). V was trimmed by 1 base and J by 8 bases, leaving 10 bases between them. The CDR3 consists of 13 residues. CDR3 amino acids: CASSLERTFTQYF. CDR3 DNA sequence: TGTGCCAGCAGTTTAGAACGGACATTTACGCAGTATTTT.

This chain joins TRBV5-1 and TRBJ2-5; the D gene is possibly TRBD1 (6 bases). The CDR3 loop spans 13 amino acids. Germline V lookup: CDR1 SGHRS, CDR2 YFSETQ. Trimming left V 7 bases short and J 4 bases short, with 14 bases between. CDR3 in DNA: TGCGCCAGCGGCCACAGGGTAGGAGAGACCCAGTACTTC. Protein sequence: CASGHRVGETQYF. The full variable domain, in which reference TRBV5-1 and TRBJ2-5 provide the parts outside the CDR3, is KAGVTQTPRYLIKTRGQQVTLSCSPISGHRSVSWYQQTPGQGLQFLFEYFSETQRNKGNFPGRFSGRQFSNSRSEMNVSTLELGDSALYLCASGHRVGETQYFGPGTRLLVL.

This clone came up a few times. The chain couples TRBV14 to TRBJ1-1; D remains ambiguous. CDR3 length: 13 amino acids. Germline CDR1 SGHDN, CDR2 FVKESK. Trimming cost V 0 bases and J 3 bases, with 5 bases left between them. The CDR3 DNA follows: TGTGCCAGCAGCCAAGAACTGTACACTGAAGCTTTCTTT. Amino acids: CASSQELYTEAFF.

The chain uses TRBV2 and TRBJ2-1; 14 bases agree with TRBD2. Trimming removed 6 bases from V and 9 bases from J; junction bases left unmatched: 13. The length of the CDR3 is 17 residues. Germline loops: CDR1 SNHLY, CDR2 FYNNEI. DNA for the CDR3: TGTGCCAGCAGCTTAGGACTAGCGGGAGGAGGGTGGGGTGAGCAGTTCTTC. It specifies CASSLGLAGGGWGEQFF.

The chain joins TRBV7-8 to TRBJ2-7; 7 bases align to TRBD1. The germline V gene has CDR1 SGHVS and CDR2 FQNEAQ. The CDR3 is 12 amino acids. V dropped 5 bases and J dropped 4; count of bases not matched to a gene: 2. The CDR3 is CASSRDRYEQYF. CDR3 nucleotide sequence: TGTGCCAGCAGCCGGGACAGATACGAGCAGTACTTC.

CDR3 loop: CASNLMGLGEAFF. In DNA, the CDR3 is TGTGCCAGTAACCTTATGGGACTGGGGGAAGCTTTCTTT. The rearrangement links TRBV19 to TRBJ1-1; the D gene is possibly TRBD1 (5 bases). This CDR3 has 13 amino acids. From germline, CDR1 is LNHDA and CDR2 SQIVND (reference sequence). V lost 7 bases and J 8 bases, leaving 17 bases between the germline ends.

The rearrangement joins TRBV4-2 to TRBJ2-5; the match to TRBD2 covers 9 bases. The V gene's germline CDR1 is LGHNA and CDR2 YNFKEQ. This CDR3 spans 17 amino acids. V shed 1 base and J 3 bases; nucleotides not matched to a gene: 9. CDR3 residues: CASSQGSASGVEETQYF. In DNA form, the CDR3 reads TGTGCCAGCAGCCAAGGTAGCGCTAGCGGGGTGGAAGAGACCCAGTACTTC.

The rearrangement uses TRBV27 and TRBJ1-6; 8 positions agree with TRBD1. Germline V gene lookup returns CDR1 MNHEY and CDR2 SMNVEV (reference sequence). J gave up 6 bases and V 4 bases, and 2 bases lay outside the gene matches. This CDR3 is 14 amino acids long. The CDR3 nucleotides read TGTGCCAGCAGTTCGACAGGGGTTAATTCACCCCTCCACTTT. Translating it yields CASSSTGVNSPLHF.

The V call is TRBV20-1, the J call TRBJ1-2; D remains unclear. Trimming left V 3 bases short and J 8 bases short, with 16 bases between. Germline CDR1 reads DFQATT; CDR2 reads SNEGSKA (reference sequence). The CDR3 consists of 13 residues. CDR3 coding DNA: TGCAGTGCTAGTCCGGTCACCCGGTTGGGCTACACCTTC. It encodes CSASPVTRLGYTF.

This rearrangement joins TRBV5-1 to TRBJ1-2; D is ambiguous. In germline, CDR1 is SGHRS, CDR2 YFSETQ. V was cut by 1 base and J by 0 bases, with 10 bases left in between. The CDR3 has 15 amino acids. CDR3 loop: CASSLTLSTNYGYTF. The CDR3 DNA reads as TGCGCCAGCAGCTTGACGCTGAGTACTAACTATGGCTACACCTTC.

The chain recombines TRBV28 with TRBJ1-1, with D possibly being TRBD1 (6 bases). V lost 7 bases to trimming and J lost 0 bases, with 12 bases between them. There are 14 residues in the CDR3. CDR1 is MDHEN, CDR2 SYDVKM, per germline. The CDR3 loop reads CASTEGGMNTEAFF. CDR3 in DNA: TGTGCCAGCACCGAGGGGGGGATGAACACTGAAGCTTTCTTT.

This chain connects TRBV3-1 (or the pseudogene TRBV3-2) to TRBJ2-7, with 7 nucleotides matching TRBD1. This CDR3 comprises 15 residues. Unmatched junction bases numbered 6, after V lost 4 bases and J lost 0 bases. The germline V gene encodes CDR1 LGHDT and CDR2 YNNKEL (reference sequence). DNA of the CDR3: TGTGCCAGCAGCCTTTACCGGGACAGCTCCTACGAGCAGTACTTC. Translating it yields CASSLYRDSSYEQYF.